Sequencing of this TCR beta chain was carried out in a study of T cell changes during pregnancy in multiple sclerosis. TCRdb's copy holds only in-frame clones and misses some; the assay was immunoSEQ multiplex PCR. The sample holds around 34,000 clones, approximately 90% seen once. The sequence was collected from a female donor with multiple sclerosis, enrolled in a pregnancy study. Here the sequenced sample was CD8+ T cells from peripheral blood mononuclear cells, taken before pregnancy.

The CDR3 here is CASSVDRNYGYTF. For the CDR3, the DNA is TGTGCCAGCAGCGTCGACAGGAACTATGGCTACACCTTC. The rearrangement joins TRBV11-2 to TRBJ1-2; possibly TRBD1 for D (6 bases). Germline loops: CDR1 SGHAT, CDR2 FQNNGV. The CDR3 runs to 13 residues. V was pared by 5 bases and J by 2 bases, with 9 bases between.